The TCR beta chain under discussion was sequenced for a study of blood T cells in healthy people across ages. Findings of the study overall: More naive CD4+ cells and higher diversity marked long-lived donors relative to aged donors. It was held that diversity estimates obtained from one million T cells represented underestimates.

A second PCR of roughly 7 to 11 cycles used a sample-barcoded 5' primer and a J-beta primer mix. MiXCR, applied by TCRdb to the 5' RACE reads, yields one record per CDR3 protein. The sample carries 1,500,000 or so distinct CDR3 sequences, 35% to 45% recorded once. This clonotype occurred a few times. Antigen: not known. The material sequenced was blood. The receptor was derived from a woman between 18 and 29 years old in good health.

CDR3 nucleotides: TGTGCCAGCAGCTCGGGGGGGCCCGGCAATGAGCAGTACTTC. Translation gives CASSSGGPGNEQYF. The chain links TRBV27 to TRBJ2-5; 8 bases are shared with TRBD2. V dropped 6 bases and J dropped 11; count of bases not matched to a gene: 14. Germline V gene lookup returns CDR1 MNHEY and CDR2 SMNVEV (reference sequence). The length of the CDR3 is 14 residues.